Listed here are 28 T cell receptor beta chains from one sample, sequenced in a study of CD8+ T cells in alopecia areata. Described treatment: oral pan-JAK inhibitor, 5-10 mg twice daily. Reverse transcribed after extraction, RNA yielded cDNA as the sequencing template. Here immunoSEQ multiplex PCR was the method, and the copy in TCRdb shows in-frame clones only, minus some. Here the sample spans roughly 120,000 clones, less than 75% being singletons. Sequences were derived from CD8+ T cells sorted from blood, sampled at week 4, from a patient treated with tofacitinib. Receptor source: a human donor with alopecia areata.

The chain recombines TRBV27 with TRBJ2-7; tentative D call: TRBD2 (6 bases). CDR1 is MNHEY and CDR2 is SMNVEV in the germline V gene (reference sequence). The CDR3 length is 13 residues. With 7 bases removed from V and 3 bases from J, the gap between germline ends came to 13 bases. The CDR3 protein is CASKAGPLYEQYF. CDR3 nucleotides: TGTGCCAGCAAGGCGGGGCCCCTCTACGAGCAGTACTTC.

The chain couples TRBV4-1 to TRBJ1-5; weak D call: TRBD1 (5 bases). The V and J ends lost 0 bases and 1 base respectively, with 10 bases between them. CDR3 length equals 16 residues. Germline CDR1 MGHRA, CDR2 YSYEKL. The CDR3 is CASSQDPGGSNQPQHF. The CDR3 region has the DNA TGCGCCAGCAGCCAAGACCCTGGGGGGAGCAATCAGCCCCAGCATTTT.

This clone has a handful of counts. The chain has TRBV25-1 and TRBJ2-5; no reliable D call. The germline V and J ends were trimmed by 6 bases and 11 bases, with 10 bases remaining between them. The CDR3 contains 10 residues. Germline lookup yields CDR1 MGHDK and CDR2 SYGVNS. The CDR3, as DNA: TGTGCCAGCAGCGCATCTCTTCAGTACTTC. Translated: CASSASLQYF.

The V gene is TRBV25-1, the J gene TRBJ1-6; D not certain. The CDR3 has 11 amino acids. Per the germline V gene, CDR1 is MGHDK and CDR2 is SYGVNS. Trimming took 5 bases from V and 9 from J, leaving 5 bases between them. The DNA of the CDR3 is TGTGCCAGCAGTCAAGGTTCACCCCTCCACTTT. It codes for CASSQGSPLHF.

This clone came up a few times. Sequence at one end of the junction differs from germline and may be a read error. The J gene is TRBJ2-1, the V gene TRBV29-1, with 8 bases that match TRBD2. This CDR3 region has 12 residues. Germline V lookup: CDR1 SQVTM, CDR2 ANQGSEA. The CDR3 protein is CSVEDWRGAGLF. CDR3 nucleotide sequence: TGCAGCGTTGAAGATTGGCGGGGGGCCGGGCTCTTC.

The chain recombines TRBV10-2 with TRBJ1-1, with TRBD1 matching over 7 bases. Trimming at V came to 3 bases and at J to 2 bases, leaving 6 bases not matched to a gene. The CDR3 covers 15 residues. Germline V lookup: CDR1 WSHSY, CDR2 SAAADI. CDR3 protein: CASSDPTGVNTEAFF. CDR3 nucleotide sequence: TGCGCCAGCAGTGACCCTACAGGGGTAAACACTGAAGCTTTCTTT.

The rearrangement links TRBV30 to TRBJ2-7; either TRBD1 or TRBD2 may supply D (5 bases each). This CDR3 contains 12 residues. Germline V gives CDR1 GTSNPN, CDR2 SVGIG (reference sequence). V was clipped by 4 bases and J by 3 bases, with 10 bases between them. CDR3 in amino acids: CAWMTGLYEQYF. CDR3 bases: TGTGCCTGGATGACGGGGCTCTACGAGCAGTACTTC.

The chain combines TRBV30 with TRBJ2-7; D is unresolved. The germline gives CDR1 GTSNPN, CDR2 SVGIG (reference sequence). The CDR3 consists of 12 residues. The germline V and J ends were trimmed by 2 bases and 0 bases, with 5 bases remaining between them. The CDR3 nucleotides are TGTGCCTGGAGTTCCCCCTCCTACGAGCAGTACTTC. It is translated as CAWSSPSYEQYF.

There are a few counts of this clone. This chain's CDR3 is CSPGHFTDTQYF. The CDR3 DNA reads TGCAGCCCTGGGCACTTCACAGATACGCAGTATTTT. The rearrangement joins TRBV29-1 to TRBJ2-3, with D unresolved. The germline gives CDR1 SQVTM, CDR2 ANQGSEA. This CDR3 contains 12 residues. The V gene lost 8 bases and the J gene lost 2 bases, with 11 bases spanning the gap.

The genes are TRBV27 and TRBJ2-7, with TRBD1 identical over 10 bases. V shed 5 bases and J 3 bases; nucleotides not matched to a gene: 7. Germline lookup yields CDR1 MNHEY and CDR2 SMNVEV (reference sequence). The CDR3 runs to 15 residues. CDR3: CASSARTGGGYEQYF. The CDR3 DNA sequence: TGTGCCAGCAGTGCCCGGACAGGGGGAGGCTACGAGCAGTACTTC.

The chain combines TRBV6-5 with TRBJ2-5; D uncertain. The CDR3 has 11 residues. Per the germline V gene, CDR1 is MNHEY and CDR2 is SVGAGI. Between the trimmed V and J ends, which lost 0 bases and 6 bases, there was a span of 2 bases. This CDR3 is CASSYSQTQYF. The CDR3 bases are TGTGCCAGCAGTTACTCACAGACCCAGTACTTC.

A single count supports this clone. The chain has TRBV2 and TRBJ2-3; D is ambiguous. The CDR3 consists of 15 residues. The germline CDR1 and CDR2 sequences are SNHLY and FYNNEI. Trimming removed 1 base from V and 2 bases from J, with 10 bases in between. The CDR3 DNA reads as TGTGCCAGCAGTGAAGGTAGAAGTATCACAGATACGCAGTATTTT. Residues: CASSEGRSITDTQYF.

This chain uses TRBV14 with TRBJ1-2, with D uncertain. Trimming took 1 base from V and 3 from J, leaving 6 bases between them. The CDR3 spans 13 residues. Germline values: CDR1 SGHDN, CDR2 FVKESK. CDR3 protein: CASSQGQDYGYTF. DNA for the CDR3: TGTGCCAGCAGCCAAGGGCAGGACTATGGCTACACCTTC.

The CDR3: CAWSVLKGMGETQYF. The CDR3 DNA is TGTGCCTGGAGTGTATTAAAGGGGATGGGAGAGACCCAGTACTTC. The chain links TRBV30 to TRBJ2-5; possible D gene TRBD1, 5 bases. CDR1 GTSNPN and CDR2 SVGIG come from the germline V gene (reference sequence). The V end was cut by 0 bases, the J end by 4 bases, with 15 bases between. The length of the CDR3 is 15 residues.

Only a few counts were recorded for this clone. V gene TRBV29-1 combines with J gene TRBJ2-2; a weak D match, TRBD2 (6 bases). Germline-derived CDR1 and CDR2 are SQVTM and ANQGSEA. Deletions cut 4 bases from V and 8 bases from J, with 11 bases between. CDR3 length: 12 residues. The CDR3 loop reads CSVGDGSGELFF. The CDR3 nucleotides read TGCAGCGTTGGGGACGGGAGTGGGGAGCTGTTTTTT.

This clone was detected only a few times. CDR3 in amino acids: CASSILVSGQQAFF. The CDR3 DNA sequence: TGTGCCAGTAGTATACTTGTTAGCGGACAGCAAGCTTTCTTT. The J gene is TRBJ1-1, the V gene TRBV19, with D possibly TRBD1 on 6 matching bases. The V and J ends lost 2 bases and 9 bases respectively, with 16 bases between them. CDR1 is LNHDA, CDR2 SQIVND, per germline (reference sequence). The length of the CDR3 is 14 residues.

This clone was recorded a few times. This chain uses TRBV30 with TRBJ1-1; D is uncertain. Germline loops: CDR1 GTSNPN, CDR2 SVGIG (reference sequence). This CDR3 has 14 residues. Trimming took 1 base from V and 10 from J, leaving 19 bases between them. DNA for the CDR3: TGTGCCTGGAGTGCTACTCTCCCAGTCGCGGGAGCTTTCTTT. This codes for CAWSATLPVAGAFF.

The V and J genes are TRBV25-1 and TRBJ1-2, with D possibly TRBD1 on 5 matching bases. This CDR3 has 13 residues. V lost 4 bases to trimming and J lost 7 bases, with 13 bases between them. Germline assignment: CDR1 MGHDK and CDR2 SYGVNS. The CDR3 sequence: CASSVGARSGYTF. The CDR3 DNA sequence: TGTGCCAGCAGTGTTGGGGCTAGGAGTGGCTACACCTTC.

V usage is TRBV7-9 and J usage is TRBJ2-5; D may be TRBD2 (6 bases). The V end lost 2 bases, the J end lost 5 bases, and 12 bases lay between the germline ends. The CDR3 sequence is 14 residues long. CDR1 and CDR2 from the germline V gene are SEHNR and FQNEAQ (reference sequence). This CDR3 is CASSLPVAGETQYF. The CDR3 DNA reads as TGTGCCAGCAGCTTACCCGTGGCGGGGGAGACCCAGTACTTC.

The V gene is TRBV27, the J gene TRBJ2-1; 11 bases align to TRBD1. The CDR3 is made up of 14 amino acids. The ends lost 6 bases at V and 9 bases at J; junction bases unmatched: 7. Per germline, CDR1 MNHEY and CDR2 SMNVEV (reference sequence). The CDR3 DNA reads TGTGCCAGCAGCGGACAGGGGGCAGGTGTTGAGCAGTTCTTC. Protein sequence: CASSGQGAGVEQFF.

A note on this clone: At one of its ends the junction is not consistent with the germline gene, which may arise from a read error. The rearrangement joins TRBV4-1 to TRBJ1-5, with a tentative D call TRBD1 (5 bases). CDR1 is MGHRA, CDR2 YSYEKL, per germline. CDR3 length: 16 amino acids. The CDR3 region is CASSQEPGLRNQPQHF. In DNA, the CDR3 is TGCGCCAGCAGCCAAGAACCGGGACTACGCAACCAGCCCCAGCATTTT.

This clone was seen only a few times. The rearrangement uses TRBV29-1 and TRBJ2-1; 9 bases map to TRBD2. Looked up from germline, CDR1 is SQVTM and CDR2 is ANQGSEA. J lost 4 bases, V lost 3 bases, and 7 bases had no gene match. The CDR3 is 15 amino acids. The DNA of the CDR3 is TGCAGCGTTGAGATTAGCGGGGGCTTTTACAATGAGCAGTTCTTC. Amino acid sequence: CSVEISGGFYNEQFF.

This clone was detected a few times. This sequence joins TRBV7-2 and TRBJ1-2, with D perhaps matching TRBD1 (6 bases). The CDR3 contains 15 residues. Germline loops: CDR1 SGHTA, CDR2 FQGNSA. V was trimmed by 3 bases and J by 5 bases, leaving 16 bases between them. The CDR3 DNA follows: TGTGCCAGCAGCTTCGGGACATTTGGCGCGTATGGCTACACCTTC. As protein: CASSFGTFGAYGYTF.

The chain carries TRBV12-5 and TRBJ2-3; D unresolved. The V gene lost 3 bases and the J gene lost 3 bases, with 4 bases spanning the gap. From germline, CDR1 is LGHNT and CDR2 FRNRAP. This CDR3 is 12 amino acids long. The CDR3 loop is CASGFSTDTQYF. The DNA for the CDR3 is TGTGCTAGTGGTTTTTCTACAGATACGCAGTATTTT.

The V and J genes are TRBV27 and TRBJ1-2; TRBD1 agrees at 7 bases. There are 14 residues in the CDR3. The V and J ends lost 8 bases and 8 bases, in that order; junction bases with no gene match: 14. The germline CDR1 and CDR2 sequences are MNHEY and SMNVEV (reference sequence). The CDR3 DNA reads TGTGCCAGCGGTGTACAGGGGCCCGAGCAGGGCTACACCTTC. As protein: CASGVQGPEQGYTF.

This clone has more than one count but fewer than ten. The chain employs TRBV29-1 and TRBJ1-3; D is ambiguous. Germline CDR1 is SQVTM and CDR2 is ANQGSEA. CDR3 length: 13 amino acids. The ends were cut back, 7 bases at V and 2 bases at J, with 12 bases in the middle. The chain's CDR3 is CSGLLLTGNTIYF. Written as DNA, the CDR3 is TGCAGCGGATTATTGCTAACTGGAAACACCATATATTTT.

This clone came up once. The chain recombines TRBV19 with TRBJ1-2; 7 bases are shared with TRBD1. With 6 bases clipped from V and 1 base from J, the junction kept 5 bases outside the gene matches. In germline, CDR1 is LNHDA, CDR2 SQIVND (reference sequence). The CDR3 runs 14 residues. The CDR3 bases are TGTGCCAGTAGGGGACAGCGAATTAACTATGGCTACACCTTC. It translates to CASRGQRINYGYTF.

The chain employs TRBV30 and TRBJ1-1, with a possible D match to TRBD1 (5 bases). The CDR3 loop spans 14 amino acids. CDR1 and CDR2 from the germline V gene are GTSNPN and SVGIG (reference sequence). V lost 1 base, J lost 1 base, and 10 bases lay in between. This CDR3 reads CAWSGGTGNTEAFF. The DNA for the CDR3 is TGTGCCTGGAGTGGCGGGACGGGGAACACTGAAGCTTTCTTT.